This T cell receptor beta chain comes out of a study of cytomegalovirus exposure and HLA in healthy donors. Overall study results and limits: The dataset shows that most TCR sequences were rare, while some public TCRs occurred in many donors.

About this clone: The target antigen is unknown.

This PCR relied on a set of 60 Vbeta primers and 13 Jbeta primers. Using immunoSEQ multiplex PCR, the repertoire was profiled, and TCRdb retains in-frame clones only, with some absent. The sample records 220,000 or so clones, about 78% being singletons. Nominally healthy donors provided the samples, though records likely missed some immune exposures. The source material was PBMCs. This sequence was found in a male donor in good health and CMV-seronegative.

The CDR3 DNA is TGTGCCAGCAGTGGCGGGCTGTACCAAGAGACCCAGTACTTC. This gives the protein CASSGGLYQETQYF. The rearrangement links TRBV2 to TRBJ2-5, with D perhaps matching TRBD2 (5 bases). Between the trimmed V and J ends, which lost 4 bases and 0 bases, there was a span of 9 bases. The CDR3 length is 14 residues. Germline CDR1 SNHLY, CDR2 FYNNEI.